This passage covers 3 T cell receptor beta chains from one sample sequenced in a study of Ad26.COV2.S vaccination and SARS-CoV-2 variants. Produced via immunoSEQ multiplex PCR; TCRdb's table is partial and in-frame only. The sample yields about 180,000 clones, approximately 90% seen once. The sequences come from peripheral blood, collected after recovery from COVID-19. These receptors came from a human donor who had recovered from COVID-19.

This chain uses TRBV6-5 with TRBJ1-2; 8 bases are shared with TRBD1. The CDR3 consists of 12 residues. The germline V gene encodes CDR1 MNHEY and CDR2 SVGAGI. V trimming: 9 bases; J trimming: 2 bases; junction bases outside the gene matches: 2. The CDR3 DNA reads TGTGCCAGTGGGGACAGGAACTATGGCTACACCTTC. Translation gives CASGDRNYGYTF.

The V call is TRBV7-9, the J call TRBJ1-2; tentative D call: TRBD1 (6 bases). CDR3 length: 12 amino acids. Germline CDR1 reads SEHNR; CDR2 reads FQNEAQ (reference sequence). The V end was cut by 5 bases, the J end by 4 bases, with 8 bases between. The CDR3 nucleotides read TGTGCCAGCAGCATGGGGGCCTATGGCTACACCTTC. Translation gives CASSMGAYGYTF.

The chain has TRBV4-1 and TRBJ2-1; D unresolved. Trimming left V 0 bases short and J 6 bases short, with 12 bases between. There are 15 residues in the CDR3. The V gene's germline CDR1 is MGHRA and CDR2 YSYEKL. The CDR3 bases are TGCGCCAGCAGCCAAGAGCCTAATAGGCGCAATGAGCAGTTCTTC. Amino acids: CASSQEPNRRNEQFF.